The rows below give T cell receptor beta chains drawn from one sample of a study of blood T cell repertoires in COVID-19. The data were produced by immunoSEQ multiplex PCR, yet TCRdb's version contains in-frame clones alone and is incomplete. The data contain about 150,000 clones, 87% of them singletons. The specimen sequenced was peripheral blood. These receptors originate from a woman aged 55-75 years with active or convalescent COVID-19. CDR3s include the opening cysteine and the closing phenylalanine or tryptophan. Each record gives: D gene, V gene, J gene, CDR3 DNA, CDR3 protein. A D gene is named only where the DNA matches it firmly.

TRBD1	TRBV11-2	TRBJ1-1	TGTGCCAGCAGCTTGTCCGGGACAGGGATTGTTGAAGCTTTCTTT	CASSLSGTGIVEAFF
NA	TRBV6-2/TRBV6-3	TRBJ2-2	TGTGCCAGCAGTATAAACACCGGGGAGCTGTTTTTT	CASSINTGELFF
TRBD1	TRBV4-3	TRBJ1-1	TGCGCCAGCAGCCAGGGACAGGGGAACACTGAAGCTTTCTTT	CASSQGQGNTEAFF
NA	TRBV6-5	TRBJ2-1	TGTGCCAGCAGTTCCGGGGGACTCGACGGACTTGAGCAGTTCTTC	CASSSGGLDGLEQFF
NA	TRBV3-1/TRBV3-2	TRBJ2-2	TGTGCCAGCAGCCCCGGGGGTCTCTTCACCGGGGAGCTGTTTTTT	CASSPGGLFTGELFF
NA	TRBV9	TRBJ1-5	TGTGCCAGCAGCGTAGCCAGGTTCCGTCGTTTT	CASSVARFRRF
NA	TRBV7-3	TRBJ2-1	TGTGCCAGCAGCTTAAGCGGGGAACTACCAGGTGTTGAGCAGTTCTTC	CASSLSGELPGVEQFF
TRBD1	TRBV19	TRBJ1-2	TGTGCCAGTAGTCGGGACAGGGGGCGAGGTGGCTACACCTTC	CASSRDRGRGGYTF
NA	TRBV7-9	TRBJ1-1	TGTGCCAGCAGCTTAAAAGGACAGCTGTCCACTGAAGCTTTCTTT	CASSLKGQLSTEAFF
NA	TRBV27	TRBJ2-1	TGTGCCAGCAGTTTATCAAAAAGCGGATCAAATGAGCAGTTCTTC	CASSLSKSGSNEQFF
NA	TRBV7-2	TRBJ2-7	TGTGCCAGCAGCGTGCAACCATCGGCCTACGAGCAGTACTTC	CASSVQPSAYEQYF